This T cell receptor beta chain was recorded in a study of T cells in Graves' hyperthyroidism and ophthalmopathy. Amplification targeted TCR beta CDR3 regions from RNA transcripts. The HTBI set primed first-round TCR CDR3 RT-PCR. TCRdb analysed the multiplex PCR reads with MiXCR anew, one entry per CDR3 protein. This table has fewer than 800,000 distinct CDR3 sequences, around 15% appearing once. There are 13 residues in the CDR3. Germline V gene lookup returns CDR1 ENHRY and CDR2 SYGVKD. V lost 7 bases, J lost 1 base, and 10 bases lay in between. The sample was blood. The receptor's source is a young man with Graves' hyperthyroidism. The chain carries TRBV10-3 and TRBJ2-5; D is ambiguous. The chain's CDR3 is CAITDGIQETQYF. The CDR3 DNA is TGTGCCATCACGGACGGAATCCAAGAGACCCAGTACTTC.